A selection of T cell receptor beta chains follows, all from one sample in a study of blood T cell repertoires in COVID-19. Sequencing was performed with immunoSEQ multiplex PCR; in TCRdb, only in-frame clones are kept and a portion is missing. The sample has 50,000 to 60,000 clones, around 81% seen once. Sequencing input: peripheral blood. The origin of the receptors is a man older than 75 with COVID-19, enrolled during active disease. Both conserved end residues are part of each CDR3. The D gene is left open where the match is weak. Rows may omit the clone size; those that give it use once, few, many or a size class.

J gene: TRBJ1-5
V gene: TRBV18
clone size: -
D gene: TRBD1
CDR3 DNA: TGTGCCAGCTCACTAGGGGACAGTAGCAATCAGCCCCAGCATTTT
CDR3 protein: CASSLGDSSNQPQHF

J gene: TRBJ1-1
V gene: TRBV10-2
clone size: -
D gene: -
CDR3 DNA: TGCGCCAGCTGGAGGGGTTTGGCGGAAGCTTTCTTT
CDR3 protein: CASWRGLAEAFF

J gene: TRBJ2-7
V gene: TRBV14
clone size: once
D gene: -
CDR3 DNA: TGTGCCAGCAGCCGCTCGCCAGGGATGGAGTACTTC
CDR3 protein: CASSRSPGMEYF

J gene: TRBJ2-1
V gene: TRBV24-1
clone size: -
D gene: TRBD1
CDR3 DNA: TGTGCCACCAGTGAACCCGGAGGACAGGGGAGGAATGAGCAGTTCTTC
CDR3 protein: CATSEPGGQGRNEQFF

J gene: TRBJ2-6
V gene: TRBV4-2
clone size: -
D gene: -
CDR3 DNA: TGTGCCAGCAGCCAAGAGGGGGGAGGAGCCGGGGCCAACGTCCTGACTTTC
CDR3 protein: CASSQEGGGAGANVLTF

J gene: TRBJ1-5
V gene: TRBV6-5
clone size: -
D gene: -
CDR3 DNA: TGTGCCAGCAGTTACAGTGGGGGCCATCAGCCCCAGCATTTT
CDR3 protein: CASSYSGGHQPQHF

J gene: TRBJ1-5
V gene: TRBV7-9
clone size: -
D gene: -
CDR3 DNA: TGTGCCAGCACCAAGACCGGGGATCAGCCCCAGCATTTT
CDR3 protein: CASTKTGDQPQHF

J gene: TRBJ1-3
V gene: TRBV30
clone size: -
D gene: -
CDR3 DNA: TGTGCCTTGGAAAGTAGCGGAAACACCATATATTTT
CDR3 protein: CALESSGNTIYF

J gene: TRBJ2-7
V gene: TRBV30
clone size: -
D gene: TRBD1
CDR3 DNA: TGTGCCTGGAGTGCCGGACAGGATAGCTCCTACGAGCAGTACTTC
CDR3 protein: CAWSAGQDSSYEQYF

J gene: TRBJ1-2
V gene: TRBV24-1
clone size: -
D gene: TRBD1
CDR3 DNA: TGTGCCACCAGTGCGGCCGGGACAGGGGTCGCTGGCTACACCTTC
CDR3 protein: CATSAAGTGVAGYTF

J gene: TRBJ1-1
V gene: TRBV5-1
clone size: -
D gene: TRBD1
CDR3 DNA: TGCGCCAGCAGCACCCAGACAGGGGTTAACACTGAAGCTTTCTTT
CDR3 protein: CASSTQTGVNTEAFF

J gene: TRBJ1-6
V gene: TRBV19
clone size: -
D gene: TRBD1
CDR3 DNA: TGTGCCAGTAGCTCCGGGACAGGGGTAGGTGGATCACCCCTCCACTTT
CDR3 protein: CASSSGTGVGGSPLHF

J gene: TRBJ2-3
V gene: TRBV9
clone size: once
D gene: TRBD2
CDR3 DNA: TGTGCCAGCAGCGTTCGGACTAGCGGGGGCCTCAGCACAGATACGCAGTATTTT
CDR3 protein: CASSVRTSGGLSTDTQYF

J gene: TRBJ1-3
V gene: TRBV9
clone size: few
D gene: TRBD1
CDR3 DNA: TGTGCCTCCCAGGGGGCTGGAAACACCATATATTTT
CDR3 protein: CASQGAGNTIYF

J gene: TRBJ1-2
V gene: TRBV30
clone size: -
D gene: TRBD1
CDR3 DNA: TGTGCCTGGAGGGGACAGGGGAGCTATGGCTACACCTTC
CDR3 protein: CAWRGQGSYGYTF

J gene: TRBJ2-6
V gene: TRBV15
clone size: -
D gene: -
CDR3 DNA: TGTGCCACCAGCAGAGATGGTCGCGGCGGTAGGGGCTCTGGGGCCAACGTCCTGACTTTC
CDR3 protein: CATSRDGRGGRGSGANVLTF

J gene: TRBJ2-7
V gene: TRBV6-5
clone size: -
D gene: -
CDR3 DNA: TGTGCCGGACCCCTAGAGGGGGACGACGAGCAGTACTTC
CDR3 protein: CAGPLEGDDEQYF

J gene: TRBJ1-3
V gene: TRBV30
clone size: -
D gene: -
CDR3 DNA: TGTGCCTGGAGGGTGGGGGCGGCCATATATTTT
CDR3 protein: CAWRVGAAIYF

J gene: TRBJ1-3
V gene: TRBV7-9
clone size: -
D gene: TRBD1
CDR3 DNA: TGTGCCAGCAGCCCACGGGACAGGACAAACACCATATATTTT
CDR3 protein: CASSPRDRTNTIYF

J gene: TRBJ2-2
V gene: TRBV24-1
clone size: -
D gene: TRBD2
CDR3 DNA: TGTGCCACCAGTGATTTATCGACTAGCGGGAGTTATAACGGGGAGCTGTTTTTT
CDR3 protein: CATSDLSTSGSYNGELFF

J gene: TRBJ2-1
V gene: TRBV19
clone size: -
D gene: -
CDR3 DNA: TGTGCCAGTGGCAGGCACAATGAGCAGTTCTTC
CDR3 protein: CASGRHNEQFF

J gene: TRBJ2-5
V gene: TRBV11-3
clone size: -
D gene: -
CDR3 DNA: TGTGCTAGCAGCGAGACAGCGTACCAAGAGACCCAGTACTTC
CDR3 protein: CASSETAYQETQYF

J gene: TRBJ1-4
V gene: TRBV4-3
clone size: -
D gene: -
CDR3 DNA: TGCGCCAGCAGCCAAGGGGCCTACAATTCTGAAAAACTGTTTTTT
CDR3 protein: CASSQGAYNSEKLFF

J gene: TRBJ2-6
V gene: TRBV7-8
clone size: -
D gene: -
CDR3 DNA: TGTGCCAGCAGCTACAGAGCAACAGGCCCCATGGGATCTGGGGCCAACGTCCTGACTTTC
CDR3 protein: CASSYRATGPMGSGANVLTF

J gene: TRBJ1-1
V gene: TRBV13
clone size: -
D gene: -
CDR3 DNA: TGTGCCAGCAGCTTAGAGGCGGGGGGCACTGAAGCTTTCTTT
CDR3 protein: CASSLEAGGTEAFF

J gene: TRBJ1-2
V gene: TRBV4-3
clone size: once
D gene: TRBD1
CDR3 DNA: TGCGCCAGCAGCCAAAAAAGGGGGCACTATGGCTACACCTTC
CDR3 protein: CASSQKRGHYGYTF

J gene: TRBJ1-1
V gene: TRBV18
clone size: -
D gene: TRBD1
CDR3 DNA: TGTGCCAGCTCACCAATCGTGGGAAACCGGGACAGTGAAGCTTTCTTT
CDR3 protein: CASSPIVGNRDSEAFF